One sample yielded the 2 T cell receptor beta chains listed below, sequenced in a study of OX40 agonist ivuxolimab in advanced cancers. Library prep was done by the immunoSEQ multiplex PCR assay. TCRdb mirrors the immuneACCESS table, restricted to in-frame sequences. Some clones are absent from its copies; in checked studies, under half trace to an unresolved V gene, and the reason for the others is unknown. This sample holds 45,000 to 55,000 clones; about four fifths were observed only once. The ten largest clones add up to 0.95% to 1.3% of the sample. Sequenced here: CD4+ or CD8+ T cells sorted from blood, sampled in a trial of the OX40 agonist ivuxolimab. These receptors all stem from an adult with an advanced solid tumor such as melanoma, head and neck, liver or kidney cancer.

The gene calls are TRBV28 and TRBJ1-2; D is ambiguous. The CDR3 extends over 15 amino acids. V gave up 5 bases and J gave up 0 bases, with 13 bases separating them. Per the germline V gene, CDR1 is MDHEN and CDR2 is SYDVKM. The CDR3 DNA is TGTGCCAGCAGTCCCCGGGGTAGAGCTAACTATGGCTACACCTTC. This gives the protein CASSPRGRANYGYTF.

The chain combines TRBV21-1 with TRBJ1-5; the table names TRBD1, a call not compared with the DNA. TRBV21-1 is a listed pseudogene. The CDR3 spans 15 residues. CDR3 nucleotide sequence: TGTGCCAGCAGCAAACGGGACATAGGGAATCAGCCCCAGCATTTT. Amino acid sequence: CASSKRDIGNQPQHF.